These 5 T cell receptor beta chains originate from one sample sequenced in a study of blood T cell repertoires in COVID-19. The table came from immunoSEQ multiplex PCR; TCRdb's copy has only in-frame clones and leaves some out. The sample lists fewer than 100,000 clones, about 86% occurring once. Material for sequencing was peripheral blood. These receptor sequences come from a human donor in a cohort sampled during active COVID-19.

The rearrangement uses TRBV2 and TRBJ1-4, with 7 bases aligning to TRBD1. The germline CDR1 and CDR2 sequences are SNHLY and FYNNEI. The CDR3 is 15 residues long. Losses at the gene ends were 2 bases for V and 4 bases for J; bases not matched to a gene: 4. As DNA, the CDR3 is TGTGCCAGCAGTGAAACCGGGACAGATAATGAAAAACTGTTTTTT. Protein sequence: CASSETGTDNEKLFF. The full variable domain, with the rest looked up from reference TRBV2 and TRBJ1-4, is EPEVTQTPSHQVTQMGQEVILRCVPISNHLYFYWYRQILGQKVEFLVSFYNNEISEKSEIFDDQFSVERPDGSNFTLKIRSTKLEDSAMYFCASSETGTDNEKLFFGSGTQLSVL.

There are a few counts of this clone. The rearrangement links TRBV7-9 to TRBJ2-3; the match to TRBD1 covers 8 bases. The CDR3 extends over 14 amino acids. Germline CDR1 and CDR2: SEHNR and FQNEAQ (reference sequence). J lost 0 bases, V lost 6 bases, and 2 bases had no gene match. CDR3 bases: TGTGCCAGCAGTCGACAGGGGAGCACAGATACGCAGTATTTT. Residues: CASSRQGSTDTQYF.

The V and J genes are TRBV9 and TRBJ1-2, with D maybe TRBD1 (5 bases). Germline CDR1 SGDLS, CDR2 YYNGEE. CDR3 length equals 19 residues. Trimming removed 4 bases from V and 0 bases from J, with 25 bases in between. CDR3 in DNA: TGTGCCAGCAGCCCCGCCTACGGGGGAGGACCAAAAGCTAACTATGGCTACACCTTC. Its translation: CASSPAYGGGPKANYGYTF.

The rearrangement uses TRBV9 and TRBJ2-2, with 8 bases fitting TRBD2. CDR3 length: 15 amino acids. The V segment lost 3 bases and the J segment 6 bases; nucleotides outside the gene matches: 7. Germline V gives CDR1 SGDLS, CDR2 YYNGEE. CDR3 DNA: TGTGCCAGCAGCGGACGGACTAGCTCGTCCGGGGAGCTGTTTTTT. Its protein is CASSGRTSSSGELFF.

This clone has more than one count but fewer than ten. The rearrangement joins TRBV5-1 to TRBJ1-6, with no clear D. The V gene lost 2 bases and the J gene lost 10 bases, with 22 bases spanning the gap. There are 17 residues in the CDR3. Germline CDR1 reads SGHRS; CDR2 reads YFSETQ. The CDR3 nucleotides are TGCGCCAGCAGCTTCGGGGTTGGAGGTTCGGATTCGTCACCCCTCCACTTT. It codes for CASSFGVGGSDSSPLHF.